A single sample gave rise to the 28 T cell receptor beta chains below, sequenced in a study of T-cell reconstitution after alpha-beta-depleted transplantation in children. Preparation of the TCRbeta library used unique molecular identifiers. TCRdb redid the calling of the PCR reads with MiXCR, one entry per CDR3 protein. In the table there are hundreds of thousands of distinct CDR3 sequences, 10% to 15% of which are singletons. The material was PBMCs, mostly from graft donor cells, obtained 360 days after TCRalphabeta/CD19-depleted stem cell transplant. These receptors were collected from a male patient younger than 18 who had a stem cell transplant for acute myeloid leukemia, so the T cells may come from the graft donor.

The chain recombines TRBV29-1 with TRBJ2-4, with TRBD2 matching 14 bases. J was trimmed by 15 bases and V by 4 bases; bases with no gene match: 5. The length of the CDR3 is 12 residues. Germline V CDR1 and CDR2: SQVTM, ANQGSEA. The CDR3 loop reads CSVVGLAGVPYF. The CDR3 nucleotides are TGCAGCGTTGTGGGACTAGCGGGAGTCCCGTACTTC. Supplemented by reference TRBV29-1 and TRBJ2-4, the full variable domain reads SAVISQKPSRDICQRGTSLTIQCQVDSQVTMMFWYRQQPGQSLTLIATANQGSEATYESGFVIDKFPISRPNLTFSTLTVSNMSPEDSSIYLCSVVGLAGVPYFGAGTRLSVL.

This clonotype appeared a few times. The V call is TRBV5-1, the J call TRBJ2-1; 8 bases are a match to TRBD1. The CDR3 has 15 amino acids. The junction had 11 bases not matched to a gene; V was cut back by 3 bases and J by 9 bases. In germline, CDR1 is SGHRS, CDR2 YFSETQ. This CDR3 reads CASSYLVTGTGEQFF. Here the CDR3 DNA reads TGCGCCAGCAGCTATCTGGTTACCGGGACAGGTGAGCAGTTCTTC.

This chain joins TRBV6-5 and TRBJ1-4; the D is unclear. The CDR3 covers 10 residues. The germline V gene encodes CDR1 MNHEY and CDR2 SVGAGI. The ends were cut back, 8 bases at V and 9 bases at J, with 7 bases in the middle. The CDR3, as DNA: TGTGCCAGCGGAGACCAAAAACTGTTTTTT. Translating it yields CASGDQKLFF.

This clonotype has only a few counts. This chain connects TRBV11-2 to TRBJ2-1, with D possibly TRBD2 on 6 matching bases. The ends were cut back, 1 base at V and 7 bases at J, with 11 bases in the middle. CDR3 length equals 14 residues. The germline gives CDR1 SGHAT, CDR2 FQNNGV. The CDR3 nucleotides are TGTGCCAGCAGCTTAGTGAGGAGGGTGAATGAGCAGTTCTTC. As protein: CASSLVRRVNEQFF.

This clonotype was observed many times. The chain carries TRBV28 and TRBJ2-3; possibly TRBD1 for D (6 bases). V was pared by 2 bases and J by 3 bases, with 6 bases between. Germline CDR1 and CDR2: MDHEN and SYDVKM. This CDR3 has 13 amino acids. The CDR3 nucleotides read TGTGCCAGCAGTTTAGGACAGACAGATACGCAGTATTTT. It specifies CASSLGQTDTQYF.

In its sample, this clonotype was seen many times. CDR3 residues: CASSPGLAVNTGELFF. CDR3 DNA: TGTGCCAGCAGCCCCGGACTAGCGGTTAACACCGGGGAGCTGTTTTTT. J is TRBJ2-2 and V is TRBV7-2, with 10 positions matching TRBD2. V trimming: 5 bases; J trimming: 2 bases; junction bases outside the gene matches: 5. CDR1 SGHTA and CDR2 FQGNSA come from the germline V gene. This CDR3 contains 16 residues.

This clonotype was seen ten or more times. The chain joins TRBV4-3 to TRBJ1-1; D perhaps matches TRBD1 (5 bases). V lost 8 bases to trimming and J lost 4 bases, with 17 bases between them. The CDR3 sequence is 14 residues long. Germline V gene sequence: CDR1 LGHNA, CDR2 YSLEER. CDR3 nucleotide sequence: TGCGCCAGCGGCGTTGAAGGGGCGGGCACTGAAGCTTTCTTT. It is translated as CASGVEGAGTEAFF.

In this sample, this clonotype turned up many times. This chain uses TRBV28 with TRBJ2-7; 9 bases align to TRBD2. This CDR3 has 14 amino acids. Germline trimming cut 10 bases from V and 3 bases from J; bases unmatched to any gene: 10. Germline CDR1 reads MDHEN; CDR2 reads SYDVKM. The CDR3 spells CAIRGAGGSYEQYF. CDR3 sequence (DNA): TGTGCCATTAGAGGGGCGGGAGGGAGCTACGAGCAGTACTTC.

This clonotype has only a few counts. The J gene is TRBJ2-1, the V gene TRBV9; 8 bases fit TRBD2. Losses at the gene ends were 2 bases for V and 7 bases for J; bases not matched to a gene: 14. Germline CDR1 is SGDLS and CDR2 is YYNGEE. CDR3 length equals 17 residues. CDR3 protein: CASSVHPGLDFFNEQFF. DNA for the CDR3: TGTGCCAGCAGCGTCCACCCGGGACTAGATTTTTTTAATGAGCAGTTCTTC.

The chain carries TRBV4-3 and TRBJ2-4; 10 bases are shared with TRBD1. The CDR3 contains 19 residues. V trimming: 3 bases; J trimming: 4 bases; junction bases outside the gene matches: 15. CDR1 and CDR2 from the germline V gene are LGHNA and YSLEER. For the CDR3, the DNA is TGCGCCAGCAGCCAGAGCCTATGGGACAGGGGTGATTTGAAAAACATTCAGTACTTC. Translation: CASSQSLWDRGDLKNIQYF.

This clonotype occurred many times. V and J are TRBV4-2 and TRBJ2-5, with 10 bases identical to TRBD2. The J segment lost 5 bases and the V segment lost 0 bases, leaving 24 bases of the junction unmatched. Germline loops: CDR1 LGHNA, CDR2 YNFKEQ. The CDR3 length is 22 residues. The CDR3 sequence: CASSQDSGASGSFTPPRETQYF. The DNA for the CDR3 is TGTGCCAGCAGCCAAGATAGCGGGGCTAGCGGGAGCTTTACCCCTCCGCGTGAGACCCAGTACTTC.

This sequence joins TRBV12-3 or TRBV12-4 and TRBJ2-5, with 13 bases lining up with TRBD2. The CDR3 runs to 19 residues. The CDR3 sequence: CTCSQGLAGWELKRETQYF. CDR3 bases: TGTACCTGCAGCCAGGGACTAGCGGGATGGGAACTAAAGCGGGAGACCCAGTACTTC.

Only a few counts were recorded for this clonotype. The genes are TRBV27 and TRBJ2-3; the match to TRBD1 covers 8 bases. The CDR3 runs to 14 residues. J was trimmed by 6 bases and V by 7 bases; bases with no gene match: 9. Per germline, CDR1 MNHEY and CDR2 SMNVEV (reference sequence). CDR3 sequence (DNA): TGTGCCAGCAACCCCGACAGGGGAAGGGATACGCAGTATTTT. It codes for CASNPDRGRDTQYF.

V and J are TRBV27 and TRBJ2-2; a possible D gene is TRBD2 (6 bases). CDR3 length: 15 residues. The germline V and J ends were trimmed by 5 bases and 1 base, with 11 bases remaining between them. The germline V gene has CDR1 MNHEY and CDR2 SMNVEV (reference sequence). In DNA, the CDR3 is TGTGCCAGCAGTACCCTAGCGTTGAACACCGGGGAGCTGTTTTTT. It specifies CASSTLALNTGELFF.

V usage is TRBV4-3 and J usage is TRBJ2-5, with 7 bases that match TRBD2. Looked up from germline, CDR1 is LGHNA and CDR2 is YSLEER. This CDR3 is built from 17 residues. V lost 0 bases and J lost 1; bases outside the gene matches: 8. The CDR3 sequence: CASSQERIGRFQETQYF. In DNA, the CDR3 is TGCGCCAGCAGCCAAGAAAGGATCGGGAGGTTCCAAGAGACCCAGTACTTC.

This clonotype showed up just a few times. V and J are TRBV27 and TRBJ2-7; no firm D call. Trimming took 6 bases from V and 2 from J, leaving 11 bases between them. Germline V gene lookup returns CDR1 MNHEY and CDR2 SMNVEV (reference sequence). The CDR3 length is 13 residues. The CDR3 loop reads CASRENGAYEQYF. In DNA form, the CDR3 reads TGTGCCAGCAGGGAGAATGGGGCCTACGAGCAGTACTTC.

This clonotype was recorded a few times. The genes are TRBV7-9 and TRBJ2-7, with 7 bases lining up with TRBD1. Trimming removed 4 bases from V and 1 base from J; junction bases left unmatched: 4. Germline V gene sequence: CDR1 SEHNR, CDR2 FQNEAQ (reference sequence). CDR3 length: 14 residues. CDR3 coding DNA: TGTGCCAGCAGCTCCAACAGGGGTTCCTACGAGCAGTACTTC. It is translated as CASSSNRGSYEQYF.

This clonotype has just a few counts. V usage is TRBV21-1 and J usage is TRBJ2-2; the listed D gene, TRBD2, was not tested against the DNA. TRBV21-1 constitutes a pseudogene. CDR3 length: 18 amino acids. The CDR3 protein is CASSKRASGRSNTGELFF. In nucleotides, the CDR3 is TGTGCCAGCAGCAAAAGGGCTAGCGGGAGGTCGAACACCGGGGAGCTGTTTTTT.

This CDR3 is CASRPGQGWLYF. CDR3 nucleotides: TGTGCCAGCCGACCGGGACAGGGATGGCTGTACTTC. The chain couples TRBV28 to TRBJ2-7, with TRBD1 matching over 9 bases. This CDR3 has 12 residues. The germline gives CDR1 MDHEN, CDR2 SYDVKM. The J segment lost 12 bases and the V segment lost 8 bases, leaving 11 bases of the junction unmatched.

The chain has TRBV28 and TRBJ1-5; D unclear. V lost 7 bases to trimming and J lost 3 bases, with 16 bases between them. This CDR3 region has 15 residues. Germline V gene data show CDR1 as MDHEN and CDR2 as SYDVKM. The CDR3 sequence is CASNRSGRLNQPQHF. The CDR3 DNA is TGTGCCAGCAATAGATCCGGCAGACTCAATCAGCCCCAGCATTTT.

In this sample, this clonotype turned up a few times. The genes are TRBV27 and TRBJ1-2; maybe TRBD1 (5 bases). V lost 6 bases and J lost 3, with 14 bases in between. The CDR3 runs to 14 residues. The V gene's germline CDR1 is MNHEY and CDR2 SMNVEV (reference sequence). The DNA for the CDR3 is TGTGCCAGCAGCTCTGGACAACCGTACTATGGCTACACCTTC. It is translated as CASSSGQPYYGYTF.

This clonotype was picked up a small number of times. The CDR3 protein is CASSFRTSGSRWNNEQFF. DNA of the CDR3: TGTGCCAGCAGCTTTCGGACTAGCGGGAGCAGATGGAACAATGAGCAGTTCTTC. The rearrangement joins TRBV5-6 to TRBJ2-1; 13 positions agree with TRBD2. The CDR3 loop spans 18 amino acids. CDR1 and CDR2 from the germline V gene are SGHDT and YYEEEE. V was clipped by 2 bases and J by 5 bases; unmatched bases: 10.

This clonotype was detected a few times. This sequence joins TRBV12-3 or TRBV12-4 and TRBJ2-1, with D perhaps matching TRBD2 (7 bases). The CDR3 has 17 amino acids. The V end lost 6 bases, the J end lost 0 bases, and 18 bases lay between the germline ends. In DNA form, the CDR3 reads TGTGCCAGCAGACCCGAGGGGGGACTAAGCTCCTACAATGAGCAGTTCTTC. This translates into CASRPEGGLSSYNEQFF.

The CDR3 loop reads CASSLKRGYEQYF. The DNA for the CDR3 is TGTGCCAGCAGCTTAAAAAGGGGTTACGAGCAGTACTTC. This chain uses TRBV7-3 with TRBJ2-7, with D tentatively TRBD1 (5 bases). The V end lost 1 base, the J end lost 4 bases, and 8 bases lay between the germline ends. CDR3 length: 13 amino acids. CDR1 and CDR2 (germline): SGHTA, FQGTGA.

J is TRBJ2-7 and V is TRBV18, with D possibly TRBD2 on 5 matching bases. Between the trimmed V and J ends, which lost 6 bases and 3 bases, there was a span of 12 bases. Germline assignment: CDR1 KGHSH and CDR2 LQKENI. The CDR3 is made up of 13 amino acids. The CDR3 coding sequence is TGTGCCAGCTCTCACCCTGCGGGCTACGAGCAGTACTTC. This gives the protein CASSHPAGYEQYF.

Only a few counts were recorded for this clonotype. The chain combines TRBV28 with TRBJ1-1; D is ambiguous. Between the trimmed V and J ends, which lost 6 bases and 4 bases, there was a span of 6 bases. CDR3 length: 11 residues. Germline V gives CDR1 MDHEN, CDR2 SYDVKM. In DNA form, the CDR3 reads TGTGCCAGCAGCCAGGCCACTGAAGCTTTCTTT. Protein product: CASSQATEAFF.

The chain is built from TRBV6-4 and TRBJ2-2, with TRBD1 as a possible D gene (6 bases). V shed 5 bases and J shed 3 bases, with 10 bases lying between them. The CDR3 spans 14 residues. Germline values: CDR1 MRHNA, CDR2 SNTAGT. The CDR3: CASSPTGDTGELFF. As DNA, the CDR3 is TGTGCCAGCAGTCCGACAGGCGACACCGGGGAGCTGTTTTTT.

This clonotype came up many times. The chain employs TRBV28 and TRBJ2-7; D is unclear. Germline CDR1 is MDHEN and CDR2 is SYDVKM. CDR3 length: 17 amino acids. The V and J ends lost 8 bases and 2 bases respectively, with 25 bases between them. CDR3 nucleotides: TGTGCCAGCCCCCTGGCAGGAACGGTAACCCCTCCCTACGAGCAGTACTTC. Amino acids: CASPLAGTVTPPYEQYF.